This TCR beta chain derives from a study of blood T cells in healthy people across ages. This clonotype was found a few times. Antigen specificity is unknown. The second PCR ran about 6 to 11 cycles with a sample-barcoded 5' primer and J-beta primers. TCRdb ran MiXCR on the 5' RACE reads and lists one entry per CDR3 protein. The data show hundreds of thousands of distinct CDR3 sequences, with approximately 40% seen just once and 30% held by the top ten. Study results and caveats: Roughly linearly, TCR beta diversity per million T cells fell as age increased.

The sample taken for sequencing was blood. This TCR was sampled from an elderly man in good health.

The CDR3 loop is CASSATVTGSYNEQYF. In DNA, the CDR3 is TGTGCCAGCAGTGCGACAGTGACAGGCTCCTACAATGAGCAGTACTTC. This chain joins TRBV25-1 and TRBJ2-1; D might be TRBD1 (6 bases). The end of the DNA is better explained by TRBJ2-7, so the J call may be wrong. Germline V CDR1 and CDR2: MGHDK, SYGVNS. The CDR3 contains 16 residues.